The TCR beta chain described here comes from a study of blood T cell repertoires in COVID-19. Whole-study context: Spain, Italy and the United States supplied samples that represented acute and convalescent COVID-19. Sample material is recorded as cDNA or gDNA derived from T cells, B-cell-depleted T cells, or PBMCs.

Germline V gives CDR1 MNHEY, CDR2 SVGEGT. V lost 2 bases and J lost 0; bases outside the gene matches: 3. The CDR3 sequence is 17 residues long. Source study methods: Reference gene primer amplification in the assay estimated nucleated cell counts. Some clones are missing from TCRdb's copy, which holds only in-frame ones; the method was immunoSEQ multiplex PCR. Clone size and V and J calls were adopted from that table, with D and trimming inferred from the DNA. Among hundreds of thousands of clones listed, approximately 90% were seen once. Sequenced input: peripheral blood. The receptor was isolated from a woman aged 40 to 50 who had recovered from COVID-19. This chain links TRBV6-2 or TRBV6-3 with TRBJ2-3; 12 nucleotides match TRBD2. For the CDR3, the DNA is TGTGCCAGCAGTTACCCCGGGACTAGCGGGAGCACAGATACGCAGTATTTT. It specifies CASSYPGTSGSTDTQYF.